A selection of T cell receptor beta chains follows, all from one sample in a study of control samples from healthy donors and cancer patients. Generated by immunoSEQ multiplex PCR, the TCRdb table keeps only in-frame clones and is missing some. The data contain about 120,000 clones, over 75% of them singletons. Sequencing input: PBMCs. These TCRs come from a woman in her fifties or sixties with lung cancer. The CDR3 runs from the conserved cysteine through the conserved F or W. D genes are given only for firm matches. Expanded clones get a size class; other rows say once, few or many, or leave the size out.

TRBJ2-3 TRBV11-3 TRBD2 . CASSFSGTSGADTQYF TGTGCCAGCAGCTTCTCCGGGACTAGTGGTGCAGATACGCAGTATTTT
TRBJ1-1 TRBV7-9 TRBD1 few CASSFETGGIGAFF TGTGCCAGCAGCTTCGAGACAGGGGGCATTGGAGCTTTCTTT
TRBJ2-5 TRBV27 TRBD2 . CASSSHLAGGYQETQYF TGTGCCAGCAGTTCTCACTTAGCGGGCGGGTACCAAGAGACCCAGTACTTC
TRBJ1-5 TRBV2 . . CASNTQNSNQPQHF TGTGCCAGCAACACCCAGAATAGCAATCAGCCCCAGCATTTT
TRBJ1-1 TRBV27 . . CASSARNTEAFF TGTGCCAGCAGCGCAAGGAACACTGAAGCTTTCTTT
TRBJ1-6 TRBV4-3 . . CASSQHREGSPLHF TGCGCCAGCAGCCAACACAGGGAGGGTTCACCCCTCCACTTT
TRBJ2-3 TRBV11-3 TRBD2 . CASSSGLEVISDTQYF TGTGCCAGCAGCTCAGGACTAGAGGTAATCTCGGATACGCAGTATTTT
TRBJ2-5 TRBV21-1 . . CASSIQVVVETQYF TGTGCCAGCAGCATCCAGGTGGTTGTAGAGACCCAGTACTTC
TRBJ2-6 TRBV29-1 . . CSVEKVSGANVLTF TGCAGCGTTGAAAAGGTCTCTGGGGCCAACGTCCTGACTTTC
TRBJ2-7 TRBV24-1 . . CATSDLNEQYF TGTGCCACCAGTGATTTAAACGAGCAGTACTTC
TRBJ2-6 TRBV10-1 . . CASSFRAGANVLTF TGCGCCAGCAGTTTCAGGGCTGGGGCCAACGTCCTGACTTTC
TRBJ2-5 TRBV11-2 . . CASSFLRDQETQYF TGTGCCAGCAGCTTTTTGCGGGACCAAGAGACCCAGTACTTC
TRBJ2-7 TRBV4-3 . . CASSQDRAVGDEQYF TGCGCCAGCAGCCAAGATCGGGCGGTCGGGGACGAGCAGTACTTC
TRBJ2-3 TRBV11-2 TRBD2 . CASSLRASGSDTQYF TGTGCCAGCAGCTTGAGGGCTAGCGGGAGTGATACGCAGTATTTT
TRBJ2-7 TRBV7-9 . few CASSSIRGGQTYEQYF TGTGCCAGCAGCTCGATTCGGGGCGGGCAGACCTACGAGCAGTACTTC
TRBJ1-6 TRBV27 TRBD1 once CASTEGARSPLHF TGTGCCAGCACCGAGGGGGCAAGGTCACCCCTCCACTTT
TRBJ2-6 TRBV5-1 TRBD2 once CASSIQPSGVTSGANVLTF TGCGCCAGCAGCATTCAACCTAGCGGGGTAACATCTGGGGCCAACGTCCTGACTTTC
TRBJ2-7 TRBV7-9 . . CASSFSITYGEQYF TGTGCCAGCAGCTTCTCCATCACTTACGGCGAGCAGTACTTC
TRBJ1-4 TRBV3-1/TRBV3-2 . . CASSQTQEVYGEKLFF TGTGCCAGCAGCCAAACCCAGGAGGTGTACGGTGAAAAACTGTTTTTT
TRBJ1-1 TRBV7-9 TRBD1 . CASSPRSPGQGNTEAFF TGTGCCAGCAGCCCCCGTAGTCCGGGACAGGGGAACACTGAAGCTTTCTTT
TRBJ2-2 TRBV19 TRBD2 once CASSIPSGRSTGELFF TGTGCCAGTAGTATCCCTAGCGGGAGGAGCACCGGGGAGCTGTTTTTT
TRBJ1-2 TRBV9 . once CASSVQGNYGYTF TGTGCCAGCAGCGTCCAGGGTAACTATGGCTACACCTTC
TRBJ2-1 TRBV7-2 TRBD2 . CASSPTGLAGGIEQFF TGTGCCAGCAGCCCGACGGGACTAGCGGGAGGGATTGAGCAGTTCTTC
TRBJ2-1 TRBV6-2/TRBV6-3 . once CASSYFRGDISYNEQFF TGTGCCAGCAGTTACTTTCGCGGAGACATCTCCTACAATGAGCAGTTCTTC
TRBJ2-3 TRBV7-9 . once CASSKDGQRTDTQYF TGTGCCAGCAGCAAAGACGGACAGCGCACAGATACGCAGTATTTT
TRBJ1-2 TRBV3-1/TRBV3-2 . . CASSQPGEDGYTF TGTGCCAGCAGCCAACCAGGGGAAGATGGCTACACCTTC
TRBJ2-2 TRBV4-3 . . CASSQGGLRNTGELFF TGCGCCAGCAGCCAAGGGGGTCTCAGAAACACCGGGGAGCTGTTTTTT
TRBJ1-6 TRBV5-6 . . CASSLRTAPSPLHF TGTGCCAGCAGCTTACGGACAGCTCCTTCACCCCTCCACTTT
TRBJ2-1 TRBV5-1 TRBD2 once CASSFGGSSSYNEQFF TGCGCCAGCAGCTTTGGCGGGAGCAGCTCCTACAATGAGCAGTTCTTC
TRBJ1-1 TRBV19 . . CASSMDSSMNTEAFF TGTGCCAGTAGTATGGACAGTTCCATGAACACTGAAGCTTTCTTT
TRBJ1-2 TRBV5-1 . . CASSLGEGMDGYTF TGCGCCAGCAGCTTGGGGGAAGGGATGGATGGCTACACCTTC
TRBJ2-1 TRBV24-1 . few CATSDGEGVWRNEQFF TGTGCCACCAGTGATGGTGAGGGGGTATGGAGAAATGAGCAGTTCTTC
TRBJ1-1 TRBV30 . once CASSFQGRWNTEAFF TGTGCCTCCTCATTCCAGGGGCGGTGGAACACTGAAGCTTTCTTT
TRBJ1-6 TRBV9 . . CASSGGQVNSPLHF TGTGCCAGCAGCGGGGGACAAGTTAATTCACCCCTCCACTTT
TRBJ1-2 TRBV6-5 TRBD1 . CASSYNLQGGIYGYTF TGTGCCAGCAGTTACAACCTTCAGGGGGGAATTTATGGCTACACCTTC
TRBJ2-7 TRBV3-1/TRBV3-2 TRBD2 . CASSLGLAGGFYEQYF TGTGCCAGCAGCCTCGGACTAGCGGGAGGGTTCTACGAGCAGTACTTC
TRBJ1-5 TRBV19 TRBD1 . CASSGTGISNQPQHF TGTGCCAGTAGTGGGACAGGGATTAGCAATCAGCCCCAGCATTTT